These 22 T cell receptor beta chains came from one sample sequenced in a study of blood T cell repertoires in COVID-19. Measured with immunoSEQ multiplex PCR; TCRdb has only the in-frame clones, and not every one. Of about 130,000 clones in the sample, around 80% are singletons; the top ten hold around 1.9%. Sequences were obtained from peripheral blood. The receptor source for this set is a man in his sixties or seventies with acute or convalescent COVID-19.

The chain has TRBV4-1 and TRBJ1-1; maybe TRBD1 (6 bases). CDR1 and CDR2 (germline): MGHRA, YSYEKL. V lost 6 bases and J lost 4, with 18 bases in between. The CDR3 consists of 15 residues. The DNA for the CDR3 is TGCGCCAGCAGGCCCTTAGGTGGGGGCCCCACTGAAGCTTTCTTT. Translating gives CASRPLGGGPTEAFF.

V gene TRBV5-5 combines with J gene TRBJ1-2; 7 positions agree with TRBD1. Germline V CDR1 and CDR2: SGHKS, YYEKEE (reference sequence). The CDR3 spans 14 residues. Losses at the gene ends were 3 bases for V and 2 bases for J; bases not matched to a gene: 4. CDR3 in DNA: TGTGCCAGCAGCTCTGAACAGGGGAACTATGGCTACACCTTC. Encoded protein: CASSSEQGNYGYTF.

This clone was counted a single time. V is TRBV6-6 and J is TRBJ1-2; 10 nucleotides line up with TRBD1. Germline V gene sequence: CDR1 MNHNY, CDR2 SVGAGI (reference sequence). This CDR3 comprises 12 residues. The trim removed 4 bases at V and 13 bases at J, leaving 6 bases unmatched. CDR3 sequence (DNA): TGTGCCAGCAGTTCCGGGACAGGGGCTCTCACCTTC. Protein: CASSSGTGALTF.

This sequence joins TRBV3-1 (or the pseudogene TRBV3-2) and TRBJ1-1, with 7 bases fitting TRBD1. CDR1 and CDR2 from the germline V gene are LGHDT and YNNKEL (reference sequence). Trimming at V came to 7 bases and at J to 1 base, leaving 6 bases not matched to a gene. This CDR3 has 14 residues. CDR3 protein: CASTRGVGNTEAFF. CDR3 bases: TGTGCCAGCACCAGGGGGGTGGGGAACACTGAAGCTTTCTTT.

The genes are TRBV30 and TRBJ1-6, with D possibly being TRBD1 (5 bases). The CDR3 is 14 residues long. V shed 1 base and J shed 9 bases, with 13 bases lying between them. Per the germline V gene, CDR1 is GTSNPN and CDR2 is SVGIG (reference sequence). The CDR3 DNA reads TGTGCCTGGAGTGGTGGCAGGGAATCTTCACCCCTCCACTTT. Translating gives CAWSGGRESSPLHF.

This chain connects TRBV5-4 to TRBJ2-5; tentative D call: TRBD2 (5 bases). Germline CDR1 is SGHNT and CDR2 is YYREEE (reference sequence). This CDR3 has 15 amino acids. Trimming pared 3 bases from V and 5 bases from J, leaving 17 bases between. CDR3 in DNA: TGTGCCAGCAGCTCGGGGAGTAATTCGGCGGAGACCCAGTACTTC. Residues: CASSSGSNSAETQYF. Together with reference TRBV5-4 and TRBJ2-5, the CDR3 gives the full variable domain: ETGVTQSPTHLIKTRGQQVTLRCSSQSGHNTVSWYQQALGQGPQFIFQYYREEENGRGNFPPRFSGLQFPNYSSELNVNALELDDSALYLCASSSGSNSAETQYFGPGTRLLVL.

Here the CDR3 reads CASAQGGTNTEAFF. The DNA of the CDR3 is TGTGCCAGCGCTCAGGGAGGGACGAACACTGAAGCTTTCTTT. The chain is built from TRBV11-2 and TRBJ1-1, with a weak D call TRBD1 (5 bases). V lost 8 bases, J lost 1 base, and 14 bases lay in between. The V gene's germline CDR1 is SGHAT and CDR2 FQNNGV. The CDR3 consists of 14 residues. The full variable domain, in which reference TRBV11-2 and TRBJ1-1 provide the parts outside the CDR3, is EAGVAQSPRYKIIEKRQSVAFWCNPISGHATLYWYQQILGQGPKLLIQFQNNGVVDDSQLPKDRFSAERLKGVDSTLKIQPAKLEDSAVYLCASAQGGTNTEAFFGQGTRLTVV.

This chain connects TRBV7-2 to TRBJ1-1; perhaps TRBD1 as D (5 bases). This CDR3 is 13 amino acids long. Deletions cut 2 bases from V and 5 bases from J, with 9 bases between. Germline CDR1 and CDR2: SGHTA and FQGNSA. DNA for the CDR3: TGTGCCAGCAGCTTACAGGGAAATACTGAAGCTTTCTTT. Encoded protein: CASSLQGNTEAFF.

V usage is TRBV27 and J usage is TRBJ1-1, with a tentative D call TRBD1 (5 bases). This CDR3 is 13 amino acids long. In germline, CDR1 is MNHEY, CDR2 SMNVEV (reference sequence). V dropped 5 bases and J dropped 10 bases, with 17 bases sitting between them. This CDR3 reads CASSPLGHPGAFF. The CDR3 bases are TGTGCCAGCAGTCCCCTGGGGCATCCGGGAGCTTTCTTT.

The chain is built from TRBV3-1 (or the pseudogene TRBV3-2) and TRBJ2-3, with 13 bases that match TRBD2. Germline CDR1 reads LGHDT; CDR2 reads YNNKEL (reference sequence). The junction had 9 bases not matched to a gene; V was cut back by 4 bases and J by 2 bases. The CDR3 is made up of 18 amino acids. This chain's CDR3 is CASSLRTSGSLYTDTQYF. DNA of the CDR3: TGTGCCAGCAGCCTTCGGACTAGCGGGAGCTTATACACAGATACGCAGTATTTT.

This clone was detected a few times. The chain uses TRBV6-5 and TRBJ1-2; no clear D gene. The CDR3 has 14 amino acids. CDR1 is MNHEY, CDR2 SVGAGI, per germline. The germline V and J ends were trimmed by 6 bases and 2 bases, with 13 bases remaining between them. In nucleotides, the CDR3 is TGTGCCAGCAGACCGATAGACAAGAACTATGGCTACACCTTC. It codes for CASRPIDKNYGYTF.

The chain is built from TRBV19 and TRBJ2-5, with 13 bases lining up with TRBD2. CDR1 is LNHDA, CDR2 SQIVND, per germline (reference sequence). CDR3 length: 15 amino acids. Trimming at V came to 6 bases and at J to 1 base, leaving 2 bases not matched to a gene. DNA for the CDR3: TGTGCCAGTAGAGGACTAGCGGGGGCCCAAGAGACCCAGTACTTC. As protein: CASRGLAGAQETQYF.

The chain couples TRBV9 to TRBJ2-3; 7 bases are shared with TRBD1. Looked up from germline, CDR1 is SGDLS and CDR2 is YYNGEE. CDR3 length: 16 amino acids. J was trimmed by 0 bases and V by 3 bases; bases with no gene match: 7. The chain's CDR3 is CASSEGTEFSTDTQYF. For the CDR3, the DNA is TGTGCCAGCAGCGAAGGGACAGAATTTAGCACAGATACGCAGTATTTT.

V is TRBV3-1 (or the pseudogene TRBV3-2) and J is TRBJ2-3; 9 nucleotides match TRBD2. The CDR3 spans 15 residues. V dropped 5 bases and J dropped 6; count of bases not matched to a gene: 9. Per the germline V gene, CDR1 is LGHDT and CDR2 is YNNKEL (reference sequence). CDR3 sequence (DNA): TGTGCCAGCAGCTCTGTAGCGGGGGCCGGGGATACGCAGTATTTT. It translates to CASSSVAGAGDTQYF.

J is TRBJ2-3 and V is TRBV5-1, with D hard to call. V dropped 5 bases and J dropped 3 bases, with 7 bases sitting between them. CDR3 size: 12 residues. Germline V gene sequence: CDR1 SGHRS, CDR2 YFSETQ. The CDR3 DNA sequence: TGCGCCAGCAGTACCCTAACAGATACGCAGTATTTT. This sequence encodes CASSTLTDTQYF. Using reference TRBV5-1 and TRBJ2-3 for the parts outside the CDR3, the full variable domain is KAGVTQTPRYLIKTRGQQVTLSCSPISGHRSVSWYQQTPGQGLQFLFEYFSETQRNKGNFPGRFSGRQFSNSRSEMNVSTLELGDSALYLCASSTLTDTQYFGPGTRLTVL.

The chain has TRBV11-2 and TRBJ1-1; a weak D match, TRBD1 (5 bases). There are 16 residues in the CDR3. V shed 2 bases and J shed 0 bases, with 13 bases lying between them. The germline CDR1 and CDR2 sequences are SGHAT and FQNNGV. The CDR3 sequence is CASSLRAGRMNTEAFF. The CDR3 DNA reads as TGTGCCAGCAGCTTAAGGGCAGGGCGCATGAACACTGAAGCTTTCTTT. The variable domain in full, completed from reference TRBV11-2 and TRBJ1-1, reads EAGVAQSPRYKIIEKRQSVAFWCNPISGHATLYWYQQILGQGPKLLIQFQNNGVVDDSQLPKDRFSAERLKGVDSTLKIQPAKLEDSAVYLCASSLRAGRMNTEAFFGQGTRLTVV.

This chain joins TRBV5-1 and TRBJ2-1, with TRBD2 as a possible D gene (6 bases). Trimming shortened V by 1 base and J by 0 bases, and 14 bases separated the two germline ends. Germline-derived CDR1 and CDR2 are SGHRS and YFSETQ. This CDR3 has 17 amino acids. CDR3 residues: CASSLTPVGGSYNEQFF. CDR3 DNA sequence: TGCGCCAGCAGCTTGACGCCCGTGGGGGGCTCCTACAATGAGCAGTTCTTC. Full variable domain (remainder filled in from reference TRBV5-1 and TRBJ2-1): KAGVTQTPRYLIKTRGQQVTLSCSPISGHRSVSWYQQTPGQGLQFLFEYFSETQRNKGNFPGRFSGRQFSNSRSEMNVSTLELGDSALYLCASSLTPVGGSYNEQFFGPGTRLTVL.

A few counts support this clone. The chain combines TRBV5-1 with TRBJ1-1; 7 bases align to TRBD1. CDR1 and CDR2 from the germline V gene are SGHRS and YFSETQ. V dropped 4 bases and J dropped 1; count of bases not matched to a gene: 10. This CDR3 is built from 16 residues. CDR3 amino acids: CASSPNPGQKNTEAFF. The CDR3 DNA sequence: TGCGCCAGCAGCCCAAATCCGGGACAGAAGAACACTGAAGCTTTCTTT.

The rearrangement links TRBV3-1 (or the pseudogene TRBV3-2) to TRBJ1-2; maybe TRBD1 (6 bases). The CDR3 covers 15 residues. The germline CDR1 and CDR2 sequences are LGHDT and YNNKEL (reference sequence). Trimming left V 3 bases short and J 4 bases short, with 15 bases between. The CDR3 coding sequence is TGTGCCAGCAGCCAGAGAACAGGGATAGGCTATGGCTACACCTTC. This sequence encodes CASSQRTGIGYGYTF.

The chain couples TRBV27 to TRBJ2-6; 7 nucleotides agree with TRBD1. V shed 8 bases and J 2 bases; nucleotides not matched to a gene: 6. The CDR3 runs 15 residues. Germline-derived CDR1 and CDR2 are MNHEY and SMNVEV (reference sequence). CDR3 DNA sequence: TGTGCCAGCCGACCCCAGGGGGCTGGGGCCAACGTCCTGACTTTC. Translated: CASRPQGAGANVLTF.

The rearrangement joins TRBV7-6 to TRBJ1-2; no reliable D call. The germline CDR1 and CDR2 sequences are SGHVS and FNYEAQ. With 4 bases removed from V and 1 base from J, the gap between germline ends came to 7 bases. This CDR3 region has 13 residues. DNA of the CDR3: TGTGCCAGCAGCTGGGGAGTTAACTATGGCTACACCTTC. Amino acids: CASSWGVNYGYTF. The complete variable domain, with remaining parts taken from reference TRBV7-6 and TRBJ1-2, reads GAGVSQSPRYKVTKRGQDVALRCDPISGHVSLYWYRQALGQGPEFLTYFNYEAQQDKSGLPNDRFSAERPEGSISTLTIQRTEQRDSAMYRCASSWGVNYGYTFGSGTRLTVV.

This clone has a single count. The chain links TRBV4-2 to TRBJ2-2, with D possibly being TRBD2 (5 bases). Germline V CDR1 and CDR2: LGHNA, YNFKEQ. There are 15 residues in the CDR3. V shed 2 bases and J shed 6 bases, with 13 bases lying between them. The CDR3 here is CASSQQPSLPGELFF. The CDR3, as DNA: TGTGCCAGCAGCCAACAACCTAGCCTTCCCGGGGAGCTGTTTTTT.